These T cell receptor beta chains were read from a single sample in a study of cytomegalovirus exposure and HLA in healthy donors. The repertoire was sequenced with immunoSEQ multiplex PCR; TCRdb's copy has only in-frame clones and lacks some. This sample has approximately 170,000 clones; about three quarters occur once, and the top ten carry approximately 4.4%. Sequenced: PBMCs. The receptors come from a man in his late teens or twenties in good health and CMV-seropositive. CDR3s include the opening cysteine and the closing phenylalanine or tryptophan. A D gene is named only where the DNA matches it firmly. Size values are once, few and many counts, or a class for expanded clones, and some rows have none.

CDR3: CASSVAQPQHF; DNA: TGTGCCAGCAGTGTGGCTCAGCCCCAGCATTTT; size: NA; V: TRBV2; J: TRBJ1-5; D: NA
CDR3: CASSTPGNQPQHF; DNA: TGTGCCAGCAGTACACCAGGGAATCAGCCCCAGCATTTT; size: NA; V: TRBV28; J: TRBJ1-5; D: NA
CDR3: CASSPNSNQPQHF; DNA: TGTGCCAGCAGCCCCAATAGCAATCAGCCCCAGCATTTT; size: NA; V: TRBV6-5; J: TRBJ1-5; D: NA
CDR3: CASSVVSSGRASEQFF; DNA: TGTGCCAGCAGCGTAGTATCGAGCGGGAGGGCCTCTGAGCAGTTCTTC; size: NA; V: TRBV9; J: TRBJ2-1; D: TRBD2
CDR3: CASSRTGWDGYTF; DNA: TGTGCCAGCAGCCGCACAGGGTGGGATGGCTACACCTTC; size: NA; V: TRBV16; J: TRBJ1-2; D: NA
CDR3: CASSRSGMGGNTIYF; DNA: TGTGCCAGCAGCCGTTCAGGGATGGGTGGAAACACCATATATTTT; size: few; V: TRBV28; J: TRBJ1-3; D: NA
CDR3: CASSRDREGYGYTF; DNA: TGTGCCAGTAGTCGGGACAGGGAGGGGTATGGCTACACCTTC; size: NA; V: TRBV19; J: TRBJ1-2; D: TRBD1
CDR3: CASSFRGANYGYTF; DNA: TGTGCCAGCAGCTTCAGGGGAGCTAACTATGGCTACACCTTC; size: NA; V: TRBV5-6; J: TRBJ1-2; D: NA
CDR3: CASSQLALQETQYF; DNA: TGTGCCAGCAGCCAACTAGCGCTTCAAGAGACCCAGTACTTC; size: NA; V: TRBV27; J: TRBJ2-5; D: TRBD2
CDR3: CASSYSYRNGEKLFF; DNA: TGTGCCAGCAGTTACTCTTACAGGAATGGGGAAAAACTGTTTTTT; size: NA; V: TRBV6-5; J: TRBJ1-4; D: NA
CDR3: CASSLDGTGGNTIYF; DNA: TGCGCCAGCAGCTTGGACGGGACAGGAGGAAACACCATATATTTT; size: NA; V: TRBV5-1; J: TRBJ1-3; D: TRBD1
CDR3: CASSSPSQGSVDGYTF; DNA: TGTGCCAGCAGCTCGCCGTCGCAGGGAAGTGTCGATGGCTACACCTTC; size: NA; V: TRBV5-4; J: TRBJ1-2; D: NA
CDR3: CASSPGQGNQPQHF; DNA: TGTGCCAGCTCGCCCGGACAAGGCAATCAGCCCCAGCATTTT; size: NA; V: TRBV18; J: TRBJ1-5; D: NA
CDR3: CAWTISGGSYNEQFF; DNA: TGTGCCTGGACTATTAGCGGGGGTTCCTACAATGAGCAGTTCTTC; size: once; V: TRBV30; J: TRBJ2-1; D: TRBD2
CDR3: CATASDSAIGYTF; DNA: TGTGCCACCGCCTCGGACAGCGCGATTGGCTACACCTTC; size: NA; V: TRBV10-3; J: TRBJ1-2; D: NA
CDR3: CASSLEAATDTQYF; DNA: TGTGCCAGCAGCTTGGAAGCGGCCACAGATACGCAGTATTTT; size: NA; V: TRBV5-4; J: TRBJ2-3; D: NA
CDR3: CASRHPNQPQHF; DNA: TGTGCCAGTAGACACCCTAATCAGCCCCAGCATTTT; size: NA; V: TRBV19; J: TRBJ1-5; D: NA
CDR3: CASRQTGTNYGYTF; DNA: TGTGCCAGCAGGCAGACAGGGACCAACTATGGCTACACCTTC; size: NA; V: TRBV6-1; J: TRBJ1-2; D: TRBD1
CDR3: CASSPGQAVPGELFF; DNA: TGTGCCAGCAGCCCAGGACAGGCGGTGCCCGGGGAGCTGTTTTTT; size: NA; V: TRBV5-4; J: TRBJ2-2; D: TRBD1
CDR3: CASSYSPGLEYNEQFF; DNA: TGTGCCAGCAGTTATTCCCCGGGACTAGAGTACAATGAGCAGTTCTTC; size: few; V: TRBV6-5; J: TRBJ2-1; D: TRBD2
CDR3: CAGGLESNTGELFF; DNA: TGTGCCGGCGGACTAGAATCGAACACCGGGGAGCTGTTTTTT; size: NA; V: TRBV30; J: TRBJ2-2; D: TRBD2
CDR3: CSATGGGNGYNEQFF; DNA: TGCAGCGCCACCGGCGGGGGGAACGGCTACAATGAGCAGTTCTTC; size: NA; V: TRBV29-1; J: TRBJ2-1; D: TRBD2
CDR3: CASSVASGFTDTQYF; DNA: TGTGCCAGCAGCGTAGCCTCGGGATTCACAGATACGCAGTATTTT; size: NA; V: TRBV9; J: TRBJ2-3; D: NA
CDR3: CASSVGADTGELFF; DNA: TGTGCCAGCAGTGTCGGAGCGGACACCGGGGAGCTGTTTTTT; size: NA; V: TRBV6-4; J: TRBJ2-2; D: NA
CDR3: CASSASRTGRGETQYF; DNA: TGTGCCAGCAGCGCGAGTCGGACAGGAAGAGGAGAGACCCAGTACTTC; size: NA; V: TRBV2; J: TRBJ2-5; D: TRBD1
CDR3: CASSIPSGDRGRSSYGYTF; DNA: TGCGCCAGTAGCATCCCGTCAGGGGACAGGGGGCGAAGTAGCTATGGCTACACCTTC; size: NA; V: TRBV5-1; J: TRBJ1-2; D: TRBD1
CDR3: CASSLAIVTATNEKLFF; DNA: TGTGCCAGCTCACTGGCTATCGTGACAGCAACTAATGAAAAACTGTTTTTT; size: NA; V: TRBV18; J: TRBJ1-4; D: NA
CDR3: CASNSFRGQETQYF; DNA: TGTGCCAGCAATTCCTTCAGGGGGCAAGAGACCCAGTACTTC; size: NA; V: TRBV6-1; J: TRBJ2-5; D: TRBD1
CDR3: CASREGTSSTSETQYF; DNA: TGTGCCAGCAGGGAAGGGACTAGTTCTACCAGCGAGACCCAGTACTTC; size: NA; V: TRBV27; J: TRBJ2-5; D: TRBD2
CDR3: CASSALRGSEEAFF; DNA: TGCGCCAGCAGTGCCCTTCGGGGGTCCGAAGAAGCTTTCTTT; size: NA; V: TRBV10-2; J: TRBJ1-1; D: NA
CDR3: CASRSWTGIGETQYF; DNA: TGTGCCAGCAGGTCTTGGACAGGGATCGGGGAGACCCAGTACTTC; size: NA; V: TRBV28; J: TRBJ2-5; D: TRBD1
CDR3: CASSQSTGVPSADTQYF; DNA: TGCGCCAGCAGCCAGTCGACAGGGGTCCCGTCCGCAGATACGCAGTATTTT; size: NA; V: TRBV5-1; J: TRBJ2-3; D: TRBD1
CDR3: CASAQGTNSPLHF; DNA: TGTGCCAGTGCCCAGGGAACTAATTCACCCCTCCACTTT; size: NA; V: TRBV2; J: TRBJ1-6; D: NA
CDR3: CASSTGFMNTEAFF; DNA: TGTGCCAGTAGTACAGGGTTCATGAACACTGAAGCTTTCTTT; size: NA; V: TRBV19; J: TRBJ1-1; D: NA
CDR3: CASSPGTGPRVLTF; DNA: TGCGCCAGCAGCCCCGGGACAGGGCCTCGCGTCCTGACTTTC; size: NA; V: TRBV5-1; J: TRBJ2-6; D: TRBD1
CDR3: CASSLAPADYIEAFF; DNA: TGTGCCAGCAGCTTGGCCCCCGCAGATTACATTGAAGCTTTCTTT; size: NA; V: TRBV5-4; J: TRBJ1-1; D: NA
CDR3: CASSRQTGYEKLFF; DNA: TGTGCCAGCAGCCGACAAACAGGGTATGAAAAACTGTTTTTT; size: NA; V: TRBV7-8; J: TRBJ1-4; D: NA
CDR3: CAISLEGADAYNEQFF; DNA: TGTGCCATCAGTCTTGAGGGGGCGGACGCCTACAATGAGCAGTTCTTC; size: few; V: TRBV10-3; J: TRBJ2-1; D: TRBD1
CDR3: CASTKGGTDTQYF; DNA: TGTGCCAGCACAAAAGGGGGCACAGATACGCAGTATTTT; size: few; V: TRBV28; J: TRBJ2-3; D: NA
CDR3: CASSLQQGQKLFF; DNA: TGTGCCAGCAGTTTACAGCAGGGCCAAAAACTGTTTTTT; size: few; V: TRBV6-5; J: TRBJ1-4; D: NA
CDR3: CAINSVLAGFFTDTQYF; DNA: TGTGCCATCAACTCCGTGTTAGCGGGATTCTTCACAGATACGCAGTATTTT; size: NA; V: TRBV10-3; J: TRBJ2-3; D: TRBD2
CDR3: CASTVAGSNYGYTF; DNA: TGTGCCAGCACGGTCGCGGGATCTAACTATGGCTACACCTTC; size: NA; V: TRBV6-1; J: TRBJ1-2; D: NA
CDR3: CASSLVANRRATGTSTDTQYF; DNA: TGTGCCAGCAGCTTAGTAGCCAACCGTCGAGCGACAGGAACAAGCACAGATACGCAGTATTTT; size: NA; V: TRBV13; J: TRBJ2-3; D: NA
CDR3: CASSPSGVETQYF; DNA: TGTGCCAGCAGCCCCTCGGGGGTAGAGACCCAGTACTTC; size: NA; V: TRBV7-9; J: TRBJ2-5; D: NA
CDR3: CVTSFPRGTVLNEQFF; DNA: TGTGTCACCAGCTTCCCAAGAGGGACTGTCCTCAATGAGCAGTTCTTC; size: NA; V: TRBV15; J: TRBJ2-1; D: NA